This T cell receptor beta chain was sequenced for a study of CD8 T cells in Susac syndrome. CD8+ and CD4+ blood T cells underwent TCR beta sequencing. The RNA, roughly 0.5 to 1 ug, was put through reverse transcription using random hexamers. TCRdb ran MiXCR on the immunoSEQ multiplex PCR reads and lists one entry per CDR3 protein. Of 27,000 or so distinct CDR3 sequences listed, 85% to 95% are singletons. J lost 5 bases, V lost 5 bases, and 18 bases had no gene match. This CDR3 has 18 amino acids. Germline CDR1 and CDR2: SEHNR and FQNEAQ (reference sequence). The sequence came from a human donor in good health. Sequencing used CD8+ T cells from PBMCs. The chain couples TRBV7-9 to TRBJ1-1; 9 bases fit TRBD1. The CDR3 loop is CASSPTTGGLQTGTEAFF. The CDR3 region has the DNA TGTGCCAGCAGCCCCACCACAGGGGGCCTTCAAACGGGGACTGAAGCTTTCTTT.